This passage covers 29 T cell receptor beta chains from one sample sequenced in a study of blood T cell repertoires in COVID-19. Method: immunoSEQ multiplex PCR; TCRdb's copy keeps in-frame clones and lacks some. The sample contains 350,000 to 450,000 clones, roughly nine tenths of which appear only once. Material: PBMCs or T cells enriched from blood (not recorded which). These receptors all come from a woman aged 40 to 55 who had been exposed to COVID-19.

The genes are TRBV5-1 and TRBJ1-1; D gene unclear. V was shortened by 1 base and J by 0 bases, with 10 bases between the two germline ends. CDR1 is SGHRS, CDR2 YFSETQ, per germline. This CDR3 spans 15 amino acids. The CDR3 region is CASSLRPGLNTEAFF. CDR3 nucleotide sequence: TGCGCCAGCAGCTTGCGTCCGGGTCTGAACACTGAAGCTTTCTTT.

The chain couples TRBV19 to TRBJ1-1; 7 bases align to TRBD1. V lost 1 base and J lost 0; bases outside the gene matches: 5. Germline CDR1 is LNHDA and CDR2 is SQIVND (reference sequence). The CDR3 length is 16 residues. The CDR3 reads CASSIAPGQMNTEAFF. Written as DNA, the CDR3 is TGTGCCAGTAGTATAGCCCCGGGACAGATGAACACTGAAGCTTTCTTT.

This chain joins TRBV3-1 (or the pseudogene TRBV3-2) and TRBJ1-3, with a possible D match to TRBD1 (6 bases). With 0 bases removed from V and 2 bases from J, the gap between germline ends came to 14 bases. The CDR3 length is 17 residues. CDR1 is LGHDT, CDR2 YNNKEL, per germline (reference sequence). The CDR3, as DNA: TGTGCCAGCAGCCAAGAGGAGTTCCGGACAGCTGGAAACACCATATATTTT. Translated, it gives CASSQEEFRTAGNTIYF.

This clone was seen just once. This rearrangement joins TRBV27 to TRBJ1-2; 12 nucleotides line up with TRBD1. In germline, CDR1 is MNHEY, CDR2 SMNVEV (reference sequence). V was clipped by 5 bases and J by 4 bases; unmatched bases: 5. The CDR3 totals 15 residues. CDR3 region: CASSIGTGGSYGYTF. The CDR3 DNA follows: TGTGCCAGCAGTATAGGGACAGGGGGCAGCTATGGCTACACCTTC.

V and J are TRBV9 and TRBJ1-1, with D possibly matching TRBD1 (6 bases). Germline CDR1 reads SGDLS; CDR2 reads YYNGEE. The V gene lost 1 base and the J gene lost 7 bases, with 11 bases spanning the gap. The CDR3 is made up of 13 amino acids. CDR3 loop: CASSVRADSEAFF. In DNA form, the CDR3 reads TGTGCCAGCAGCGTACGGGCGGACAGTGAAGCTTTCTTT.

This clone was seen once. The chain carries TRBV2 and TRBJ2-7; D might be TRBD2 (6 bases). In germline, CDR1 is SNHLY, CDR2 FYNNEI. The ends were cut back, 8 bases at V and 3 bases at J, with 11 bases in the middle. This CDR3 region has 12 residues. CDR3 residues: CASGSGVYEQYF. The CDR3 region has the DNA TGTGCCAGCGGGTCGGGAGTCTACGAGCAGTACTTC.

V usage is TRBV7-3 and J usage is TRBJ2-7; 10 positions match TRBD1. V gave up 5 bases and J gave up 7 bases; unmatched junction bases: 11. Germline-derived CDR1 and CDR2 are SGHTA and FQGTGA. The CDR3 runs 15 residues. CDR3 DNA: TGTGCCAGCAGCCTTGGAGGGACAGGGGAAGGGGAGCAGTACTTC. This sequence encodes CASSLGGTGEGEQYF. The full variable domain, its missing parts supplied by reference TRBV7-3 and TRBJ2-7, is GAGVSQTPSNKVTEKGKYVELRCDPISGHTALYWYRQSLGQGPEFLIYFQGTGAADDSGLPNDRFFAVRPEGSVSTLKIQRTERGDSAVYLCASSLGGTGEGEQYFGPGTRLTVT.

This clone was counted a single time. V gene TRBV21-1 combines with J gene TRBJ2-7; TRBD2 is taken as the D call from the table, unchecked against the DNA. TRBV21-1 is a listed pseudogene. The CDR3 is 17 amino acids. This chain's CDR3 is CASSKVTSGGAEGEQYF. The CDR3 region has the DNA TGTGCCAGCAGCAAAGTAACTAGCGGGGGGGCCGAGGGCGAGCAGTACTTC.

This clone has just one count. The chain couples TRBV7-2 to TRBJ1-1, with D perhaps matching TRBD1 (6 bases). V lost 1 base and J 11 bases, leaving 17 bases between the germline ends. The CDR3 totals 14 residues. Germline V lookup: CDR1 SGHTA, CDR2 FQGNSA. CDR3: CASSLGWGREGAFF. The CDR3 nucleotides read TGTGCCAGCAGCTTAGGTTGGGGGCGTGAGGGGGCTTTCTTT.

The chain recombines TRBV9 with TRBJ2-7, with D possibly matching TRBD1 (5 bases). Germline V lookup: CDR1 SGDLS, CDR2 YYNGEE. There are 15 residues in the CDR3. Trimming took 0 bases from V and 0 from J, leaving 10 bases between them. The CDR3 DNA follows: TGTGCCAGCAGCGTAGCAGGGCAGAGCTCCTACGAGCAGTACTTC. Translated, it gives CASSVAGQSSYEQYF.

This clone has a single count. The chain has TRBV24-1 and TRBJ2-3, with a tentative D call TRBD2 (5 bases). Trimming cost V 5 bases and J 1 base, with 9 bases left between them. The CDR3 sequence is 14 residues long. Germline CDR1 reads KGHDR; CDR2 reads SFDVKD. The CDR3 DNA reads TGTGCCACCAGTGCCCCACTAGGCACAGATACGCAGTATTTT. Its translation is CATSAPLGTDTQYF.

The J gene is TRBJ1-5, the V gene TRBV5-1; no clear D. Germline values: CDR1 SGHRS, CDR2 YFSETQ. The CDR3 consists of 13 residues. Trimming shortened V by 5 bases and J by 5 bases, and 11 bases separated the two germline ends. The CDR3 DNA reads TGCGCCAGCAGTGGAGGGAGAGATCAGCCCCAGCATTTT. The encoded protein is CASSGGRDQPQHF.

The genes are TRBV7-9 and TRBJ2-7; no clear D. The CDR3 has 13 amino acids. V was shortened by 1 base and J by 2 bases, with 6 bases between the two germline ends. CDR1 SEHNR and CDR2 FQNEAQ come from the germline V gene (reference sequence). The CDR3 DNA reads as TGTGCCAGCAGCTTAGGTGTAACCTACGAGCAGTACTTC. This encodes CASSLGVTYEQYF.

The DNA of the CDR3 is TGTGCCAGCAGCTTACGGAGGGTCGGTGAAAAACTGTTTTTT. This encodes CASSLRRVGEKLFF. The rearrangement links TRBV11-3 to TRBJ1-4; D remains ambiguous. This CDR3 is built from 14 residues. V lost 2 bases and J 7 bases, leaving 11 bases between the germline ends. Per germline, CDR1 SGHNT and CDR2 YENEEA. The full variable domain, its missing parts supplied by reference TRBV11-3 and TRBJ1-4, is EAGVVQSPRYKIIEKKQPVAFWCNPISGHNTLYWYLQNLGQGPELLIRYENEEAVDDSQLPKDRFSAERLKGVDSTLKIQPAELGDSAVYLCASSLRRVGEKLFFGSGTQLSVL.

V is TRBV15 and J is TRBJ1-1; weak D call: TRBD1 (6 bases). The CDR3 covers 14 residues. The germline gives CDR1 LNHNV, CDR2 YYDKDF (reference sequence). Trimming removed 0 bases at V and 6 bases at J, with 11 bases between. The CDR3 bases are TGTGCCACCAGCAGAGAACAGGGTTCCGCTGAAGCTTTCTTT. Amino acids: CATSREQGSAEAFF. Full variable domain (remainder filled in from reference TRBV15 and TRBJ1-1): DAMVIQNPRYQVTQFGKPVTLSCSQTLNHNVMYWYQQKSSQAPKLLFHYYDKDFNNEADTPDNFQSRRPNTSFCFLDIRSPGLGDTAMYLCATSREQGSAEAFFGQGTRLTVV.

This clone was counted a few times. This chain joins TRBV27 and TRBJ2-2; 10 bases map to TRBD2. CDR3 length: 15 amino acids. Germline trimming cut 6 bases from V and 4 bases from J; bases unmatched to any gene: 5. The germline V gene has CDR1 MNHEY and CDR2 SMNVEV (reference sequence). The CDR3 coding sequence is TGTGCCAGCAGAGGTAGCGGGAGGACCACCGGGGAGCTGTTTTTT. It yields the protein CASRGSGRTTGELFF.

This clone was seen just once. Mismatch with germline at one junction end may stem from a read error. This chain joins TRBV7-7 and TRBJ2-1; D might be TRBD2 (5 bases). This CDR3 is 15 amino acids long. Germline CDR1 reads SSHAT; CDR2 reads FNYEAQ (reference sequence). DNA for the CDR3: TGTGCTAGCAGCCCCGGACTCTCCCCCTACAATGAGCAGTTCTTC. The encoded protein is CASSPGLSPYNEQFF.

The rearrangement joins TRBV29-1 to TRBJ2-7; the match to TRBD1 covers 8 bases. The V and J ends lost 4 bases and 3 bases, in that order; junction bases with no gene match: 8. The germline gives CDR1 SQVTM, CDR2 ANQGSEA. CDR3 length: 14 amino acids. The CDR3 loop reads CSVASWGQVYEQYF. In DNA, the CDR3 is TGCAGCGTTGCATCCTGGGGACAGGTCTACGAGCAGTACTTC.

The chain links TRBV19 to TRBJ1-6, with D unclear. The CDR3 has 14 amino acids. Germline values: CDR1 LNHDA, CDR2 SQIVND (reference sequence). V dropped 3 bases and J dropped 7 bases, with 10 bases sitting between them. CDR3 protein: CASSIGVHNSPLHF. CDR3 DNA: TGTGCCAGTAGTATCGGGGTTCACAATTCACCCCTCCACTTT.

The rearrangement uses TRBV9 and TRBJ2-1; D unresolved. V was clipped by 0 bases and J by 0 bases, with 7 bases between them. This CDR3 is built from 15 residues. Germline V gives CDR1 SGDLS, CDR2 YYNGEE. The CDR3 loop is CASSVAWSSYNEQFF. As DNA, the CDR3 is TGTGCCAGCAGCGTAGCATGGAGCTCCTACAATGAGCAGTTCTTC.

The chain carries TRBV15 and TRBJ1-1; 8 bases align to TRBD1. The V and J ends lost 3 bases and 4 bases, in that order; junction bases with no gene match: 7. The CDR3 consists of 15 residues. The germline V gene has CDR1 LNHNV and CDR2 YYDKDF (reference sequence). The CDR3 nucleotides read TGTGCCACCAGCAGGGACAGGGCCTTAGGCACTGAAGCTTTCTTT. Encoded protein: CATSRDRALGTEAFF.

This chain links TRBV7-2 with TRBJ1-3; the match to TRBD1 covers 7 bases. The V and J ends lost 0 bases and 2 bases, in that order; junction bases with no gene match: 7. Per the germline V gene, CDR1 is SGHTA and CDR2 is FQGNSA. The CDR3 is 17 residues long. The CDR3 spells CASSLASGGLTGNTIYF. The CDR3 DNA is TGTGCCAGCAGCTTAGCTTCAGGGGGTCTCACTGGAAACACCATATATTTT. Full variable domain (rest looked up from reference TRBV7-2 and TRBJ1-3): GAGVSQSPSNKVTEKGKDVELRCDPISGHTALYWYRQSLGQGLEFLIYFQGNSAPDKSGLPSDRFSAERTGGSVSTLTIQRTQQEDSAVYLCASSLASGGLTGNTIYFGEGSWLTVV.

This CDR3 reads CASSIRQGAQTQYF. DNA of the CDR3: TGTGCCAGCAGCATTCGACAGGGGGCTCAGACCCAGTACTTC. The chain carries TRBV5-4 and TRBJ2-5; 10 nucleotides match TRBD1. This CDR3 spans 14 amino acids. Germline CDR1 is SGHNT and CDR2 is YYREEE (reference sequence). With 4 bases clipped from V and 6 bases from J, the junction kept 6 bases outside the gene matches.

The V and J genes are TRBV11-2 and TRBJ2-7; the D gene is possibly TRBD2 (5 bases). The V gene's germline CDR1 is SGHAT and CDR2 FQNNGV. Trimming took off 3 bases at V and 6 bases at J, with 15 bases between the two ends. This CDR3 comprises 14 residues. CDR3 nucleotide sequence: TGTGCCAGCAGCTTTGGGAGAGATTTGAGCGAGCAGTACTTC. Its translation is CASSFGRDLSEQYF.

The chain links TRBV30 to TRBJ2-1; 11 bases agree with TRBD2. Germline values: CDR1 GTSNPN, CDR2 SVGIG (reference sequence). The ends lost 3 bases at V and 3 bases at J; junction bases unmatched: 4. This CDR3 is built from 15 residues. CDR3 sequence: CAWSLTSGSYNEQFF. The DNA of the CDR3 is TGTGCCTGGAGCCTTACTAGCGGGAGCTACAATGAGCAGTTCTTC. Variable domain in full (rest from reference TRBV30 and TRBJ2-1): SQTIHQWPATLVQPVGSPLSLECTVEGTSNPNLYWYRQAAGRGLQLLFYSVGIGQISSEVPQNLSASRPQDRQFILSSKKLLLSDSGFYLCAWSLTSGSYNEQFFGPGTRLTVL.

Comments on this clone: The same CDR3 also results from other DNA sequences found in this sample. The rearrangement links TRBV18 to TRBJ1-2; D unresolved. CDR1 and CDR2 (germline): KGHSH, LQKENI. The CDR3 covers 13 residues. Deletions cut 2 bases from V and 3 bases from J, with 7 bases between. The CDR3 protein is CASSPTGDYGYTF. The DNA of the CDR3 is TGTGCCAGCTCACCAACTGGAGACTATGGCTACACCTTC.

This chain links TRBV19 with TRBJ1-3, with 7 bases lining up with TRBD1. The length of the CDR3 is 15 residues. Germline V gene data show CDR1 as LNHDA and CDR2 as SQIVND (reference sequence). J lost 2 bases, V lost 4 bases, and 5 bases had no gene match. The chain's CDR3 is CASSTYRGAGNTIYF. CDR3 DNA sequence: TGTGCCAGTAGTACATACAGGGGCGCTGGAAACACCATATATTTT.

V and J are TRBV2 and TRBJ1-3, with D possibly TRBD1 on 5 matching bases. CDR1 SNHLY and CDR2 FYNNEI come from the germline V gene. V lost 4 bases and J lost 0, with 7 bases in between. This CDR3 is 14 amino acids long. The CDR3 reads CASSGGDSGNTIYF. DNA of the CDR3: TGTGCCAGCAGTGGGGGGGACTCTGGAAACACCATATATTTT. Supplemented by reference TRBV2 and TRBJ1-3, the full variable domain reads EPEVTQTPSHQVTQMGQEVILRCVPISNHLYFYWYRQILGQKVEFLVSFYNNEISEKSEIFDDQFSVERPDGSNFTLKIRSTKLEDSAMYFCASSGGDSGNTIYFGEGSWLTVV.

The CDR3 is CASGLVQGILFF. The CDR3 nucleotides are TGTGCTAGTGGTTTGGTACAGGGGATACTGTTTTTT. This chain uses TRBV12-5 with TRBJ1-4; TRBD1 matches 7 bases. V lost 0 bases and J lost 13; bases outside the gene matches: 2. Per the germline V gene, CDR1 is LGHNT and CDR2 is FRNRAP. The length of the CDR3 is 12 residues.